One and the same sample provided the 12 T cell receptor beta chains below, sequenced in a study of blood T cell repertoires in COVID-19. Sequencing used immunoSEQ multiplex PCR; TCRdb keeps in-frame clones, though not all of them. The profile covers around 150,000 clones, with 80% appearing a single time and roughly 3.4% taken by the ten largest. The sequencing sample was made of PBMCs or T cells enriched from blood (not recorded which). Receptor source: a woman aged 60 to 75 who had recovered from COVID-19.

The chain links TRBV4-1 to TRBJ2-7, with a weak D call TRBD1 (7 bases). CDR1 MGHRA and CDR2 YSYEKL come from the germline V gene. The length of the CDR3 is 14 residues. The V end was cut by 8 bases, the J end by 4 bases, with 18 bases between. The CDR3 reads CASSPQGSGYEQYF. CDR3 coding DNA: TGCGCCAGCTCACCACAGGGGAGCGGGTACGAGCAGTACTTC.

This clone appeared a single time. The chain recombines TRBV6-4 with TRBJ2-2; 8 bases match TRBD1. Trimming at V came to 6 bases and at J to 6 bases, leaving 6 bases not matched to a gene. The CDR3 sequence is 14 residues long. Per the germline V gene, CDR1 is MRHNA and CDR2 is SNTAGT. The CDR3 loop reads CASSLDRDAGELFF. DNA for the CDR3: TGTGCCAGCAGCCTGGACAGGGACGCCGGGGAGCTGTTTTTT.

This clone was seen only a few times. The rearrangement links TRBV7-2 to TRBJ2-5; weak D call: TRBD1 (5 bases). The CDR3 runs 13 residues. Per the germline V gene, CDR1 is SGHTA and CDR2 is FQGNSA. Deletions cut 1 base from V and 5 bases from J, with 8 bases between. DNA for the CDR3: TGTGCCAGCAGCTTAGGGGGCCTGGAGACCCAGTACTTC. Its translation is CASSLGGLETQYF.

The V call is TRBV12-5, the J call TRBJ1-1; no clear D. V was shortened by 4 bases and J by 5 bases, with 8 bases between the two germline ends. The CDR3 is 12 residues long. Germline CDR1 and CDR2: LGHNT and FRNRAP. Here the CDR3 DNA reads TGTGCTAGTGGTTCACCGGTTACTGAAGCTTTCTTT. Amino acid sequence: CASGSPVTEAFF.

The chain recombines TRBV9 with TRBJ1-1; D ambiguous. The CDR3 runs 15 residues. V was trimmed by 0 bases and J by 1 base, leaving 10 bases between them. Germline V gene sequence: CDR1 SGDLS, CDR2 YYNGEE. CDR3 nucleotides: TGTGCCAGCAGCGTAGGCGTAGCCGGGAACACTGAAGCTTTCTTT. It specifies CASSVGVAGNTEAFF. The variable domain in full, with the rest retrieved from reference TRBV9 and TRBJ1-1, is DSGVTQTPKHLITATGQRVTLRCSPRSGDLSVYWYQQSLDQGLQFLIQYYNGEERAKGNILERFSAQQFPDLHSELNLSSLELGDSALYFCASSVGVAGNTEAFFGQGTRLTVV.

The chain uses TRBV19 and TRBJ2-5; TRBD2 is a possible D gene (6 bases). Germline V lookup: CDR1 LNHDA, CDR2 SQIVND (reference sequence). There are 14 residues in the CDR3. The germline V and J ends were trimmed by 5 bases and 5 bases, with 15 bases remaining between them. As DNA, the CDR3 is TGTGCCAGTAGTTCCCTAGAAGGGAGGGAGACCCAGTACTTC. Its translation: CASSSLEGRETQYF.

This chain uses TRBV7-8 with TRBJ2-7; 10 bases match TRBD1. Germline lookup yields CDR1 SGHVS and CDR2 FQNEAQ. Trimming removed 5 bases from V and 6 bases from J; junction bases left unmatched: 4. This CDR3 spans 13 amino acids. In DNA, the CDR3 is TGTGCCAGCAGCCGACAGGGGGCCTCCGAGCAGTACTTC. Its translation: CASSRQGASEQYF.

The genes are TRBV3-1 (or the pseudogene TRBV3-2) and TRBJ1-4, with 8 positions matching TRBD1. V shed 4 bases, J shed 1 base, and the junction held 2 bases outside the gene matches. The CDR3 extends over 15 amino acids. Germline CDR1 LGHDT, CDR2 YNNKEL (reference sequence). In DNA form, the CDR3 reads TGTGCCAGCAGCCGCACAGGGGGAACTAATGAAAAACTGTTTTTT. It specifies CASSRTGGTNEKLFF.

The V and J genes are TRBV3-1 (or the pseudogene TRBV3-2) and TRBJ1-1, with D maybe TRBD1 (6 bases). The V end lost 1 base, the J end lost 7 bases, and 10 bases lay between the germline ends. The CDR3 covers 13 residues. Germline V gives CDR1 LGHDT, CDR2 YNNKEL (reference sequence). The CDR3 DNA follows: TGTGCCAGCAGCCAAGGGACAGTGGGTGAAGCTTTCTTT. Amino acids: CASSQGTVGEAFF.

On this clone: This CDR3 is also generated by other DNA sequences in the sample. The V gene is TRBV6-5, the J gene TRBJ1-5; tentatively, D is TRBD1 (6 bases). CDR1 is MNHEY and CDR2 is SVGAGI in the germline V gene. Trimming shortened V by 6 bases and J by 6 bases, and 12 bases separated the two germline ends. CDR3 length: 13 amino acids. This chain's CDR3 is CASSPLQGQPQHF. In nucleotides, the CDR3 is TGTGCCAGCAGCCCGCTACAGGGTCAGCCCCAGCATTTT.

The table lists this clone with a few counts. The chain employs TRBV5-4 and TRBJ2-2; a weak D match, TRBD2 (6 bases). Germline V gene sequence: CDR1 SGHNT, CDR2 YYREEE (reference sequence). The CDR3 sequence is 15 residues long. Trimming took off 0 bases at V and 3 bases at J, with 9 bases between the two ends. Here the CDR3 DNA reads TGTGCCAGCAGCTTGGGCGGGGCCTACACCGGGGAGCTGTTTTTT. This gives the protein CASSLGGAYTGELFF.

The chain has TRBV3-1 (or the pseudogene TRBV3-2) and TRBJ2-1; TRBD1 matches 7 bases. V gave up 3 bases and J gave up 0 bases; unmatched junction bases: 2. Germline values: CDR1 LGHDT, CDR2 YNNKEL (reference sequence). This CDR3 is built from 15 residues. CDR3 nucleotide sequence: TGTGCCAGCAGCCAGGGGGACAGCTCCTACAATGAGCAGTTCTTC. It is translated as CASSQGDSSYNEQFF.